The subject of this entry is one TCR beta chain. This entry belongs to a study of blood T cell repertoires in COVID-19. Background on the study: Acute and convalescent COVID-19 samples came from the United States, Italy and Spain. T cells, B-cell-depleted T cells, or PBMCs supplied cDNA or gDNA.

As handled by the study authors: For nucleated cells, counts were estimated from reference gene primer amplification. Only in-frame clones appear in the TCRdb table, and some are missing; sequencing was by immunoSEQ multiplex PCR. V and J calls and clone size are copied from that table; D and trimming were computed from the DNA. In the table there are more than 250,000 clones, 85% to 90% of which are singletons. Per germline, CDR1 MNHNY and CDR2 SVGAGI (reference sequence). This CDR3 spans 13 amino acids. Trimming cost V 10 bases and J 2 bases; bases outside gene matches: 6. Material: peripheral blood. This TCR derives from a man aged 18 to 30 with active or convalescent COVID-19. This chain connects TRBV6-6 to TRBJ2-5, with 8 bases aligning to TRBD1. In nucleotides, the CDR3 is TGTGCCACCAGGGGGCAGATTCAAGAGACCCAGTACTTC. It yields the protein CATRGQIQETQYF.